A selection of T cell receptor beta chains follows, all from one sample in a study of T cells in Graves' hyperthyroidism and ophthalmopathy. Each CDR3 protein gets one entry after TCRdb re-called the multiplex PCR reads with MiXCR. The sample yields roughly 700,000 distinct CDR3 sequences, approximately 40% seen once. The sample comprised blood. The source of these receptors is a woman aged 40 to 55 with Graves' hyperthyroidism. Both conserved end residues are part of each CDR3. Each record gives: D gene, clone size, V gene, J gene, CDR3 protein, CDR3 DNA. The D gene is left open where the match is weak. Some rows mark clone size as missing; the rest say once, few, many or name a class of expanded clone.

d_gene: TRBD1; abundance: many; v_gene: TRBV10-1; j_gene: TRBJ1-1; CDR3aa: CASSETGQGNTEAFF; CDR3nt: TGCGCCAGCAGTGAGACCGGACAGGGGAACACTGAAGCTTTCTTT
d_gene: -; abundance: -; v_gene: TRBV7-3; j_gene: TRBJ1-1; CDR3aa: CASSRRGLLNTEAFF; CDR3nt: TGTGCCAGCAGCAGAAGGGGCCTCTTGAACACTGAAGCTTTCTTT
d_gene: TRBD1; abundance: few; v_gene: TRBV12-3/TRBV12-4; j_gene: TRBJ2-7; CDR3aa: CASSWDTGGPYEQYF; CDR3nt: TGTGCCAGCAGCTGGGATACAGGGGGCCCCTACGAGCAGTACTTC
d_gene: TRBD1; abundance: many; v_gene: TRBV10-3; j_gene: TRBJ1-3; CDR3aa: CAISAGDSSGNTIYF; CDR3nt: TGTGCCATCAGCGCAGGGGACAGCTCTGGAAACACCATATATTTT
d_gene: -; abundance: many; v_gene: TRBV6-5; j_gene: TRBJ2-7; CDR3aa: CASSHDWTGYEQYF; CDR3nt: TGTGCCAGCAGCCACGACTGGACCGGATACGAGCAGTACTTC
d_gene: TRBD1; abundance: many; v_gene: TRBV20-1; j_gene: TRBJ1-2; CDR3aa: CSALGQLVNYGYTF; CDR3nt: TGCAGTGCTTTGGGACAGCTTGTGAACTATGGCTACACCTTC
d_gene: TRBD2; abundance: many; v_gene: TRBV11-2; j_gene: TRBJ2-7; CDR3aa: CASSSSGGGPYEQYF; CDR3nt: TGTGCCAGCAGCTCCAGTGGGGGGGGACCCTACGAGCAGTACTTC
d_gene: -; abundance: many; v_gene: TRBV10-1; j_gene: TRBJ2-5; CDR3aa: CASSKGHGTETQYF; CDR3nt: TGCGCCAGCAGTAAAGGACACGGCACGGAGACCCAGTACTTC
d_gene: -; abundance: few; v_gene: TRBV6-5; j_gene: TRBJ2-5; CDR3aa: CASKVDIQEGTQYF; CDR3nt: TGTGCCAGCAAAGTGGACATACAAGAGGGGACCCAGTACTTC
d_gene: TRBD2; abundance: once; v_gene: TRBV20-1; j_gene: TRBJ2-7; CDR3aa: CSALGGNEQYF; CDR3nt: TGCAGTGCCTTGGGGGGGAACGAGCAGTACTTC
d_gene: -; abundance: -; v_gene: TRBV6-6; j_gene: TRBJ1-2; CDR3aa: CASRYSQVGYGYTF; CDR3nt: TGTGCCAGCAGGTACTCCCAGGTGGGCTATGGCTACACCTTC
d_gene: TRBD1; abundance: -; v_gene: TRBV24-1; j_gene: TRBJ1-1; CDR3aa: CATSDTTGGGTEAFF; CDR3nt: TGTGCCACCAGTGATACGACAGGGGGGGGGACTGAAGCTTTCTTT
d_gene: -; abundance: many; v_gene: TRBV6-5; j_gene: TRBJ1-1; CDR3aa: CASSPGQLEAFF; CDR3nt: TGTGCCAGCAGTCCCGGACAATTGGAAGCTTTCTTT
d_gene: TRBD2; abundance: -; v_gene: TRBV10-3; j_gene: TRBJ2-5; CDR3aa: CAISPIAGETQYF; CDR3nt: TGTGCCATCAGTCCTATAGCGGGTGAGACCCAGTACTTC